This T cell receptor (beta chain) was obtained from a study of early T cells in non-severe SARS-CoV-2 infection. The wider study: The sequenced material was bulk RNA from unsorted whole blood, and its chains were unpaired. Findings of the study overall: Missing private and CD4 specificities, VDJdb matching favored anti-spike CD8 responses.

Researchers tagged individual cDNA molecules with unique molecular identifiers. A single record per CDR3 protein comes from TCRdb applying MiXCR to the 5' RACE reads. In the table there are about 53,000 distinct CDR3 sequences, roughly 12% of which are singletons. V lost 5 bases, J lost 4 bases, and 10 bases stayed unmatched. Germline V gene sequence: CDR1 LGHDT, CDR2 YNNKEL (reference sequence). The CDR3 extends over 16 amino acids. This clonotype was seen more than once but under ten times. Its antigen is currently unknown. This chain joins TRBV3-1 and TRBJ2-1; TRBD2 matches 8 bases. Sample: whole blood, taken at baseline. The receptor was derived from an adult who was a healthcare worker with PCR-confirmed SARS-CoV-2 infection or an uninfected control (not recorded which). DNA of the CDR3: TGTGCCAGCAGCGGATTAAGCGGGGGTAGATACAATGAGCAGTTCTTC. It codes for CASSGLSGGRYNEQFF.